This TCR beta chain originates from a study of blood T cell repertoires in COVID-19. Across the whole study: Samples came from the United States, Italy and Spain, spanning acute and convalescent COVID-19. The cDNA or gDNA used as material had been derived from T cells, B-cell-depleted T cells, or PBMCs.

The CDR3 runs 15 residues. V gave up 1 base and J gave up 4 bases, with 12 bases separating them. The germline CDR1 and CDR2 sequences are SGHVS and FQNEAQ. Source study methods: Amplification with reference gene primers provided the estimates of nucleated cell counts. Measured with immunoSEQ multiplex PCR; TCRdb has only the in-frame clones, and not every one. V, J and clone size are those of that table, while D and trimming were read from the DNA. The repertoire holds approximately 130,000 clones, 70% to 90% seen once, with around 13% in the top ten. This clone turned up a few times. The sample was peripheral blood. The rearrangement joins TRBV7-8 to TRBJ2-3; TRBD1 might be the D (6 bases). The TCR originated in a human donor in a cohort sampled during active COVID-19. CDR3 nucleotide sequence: TGTGCCAGCAGCTTAGTGGGGGCCGGATCAGATACGCAGTATTTT. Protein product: CASSLVGAGSDTQYF. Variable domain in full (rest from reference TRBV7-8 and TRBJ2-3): GAGVSQSPRYKVAKRGQDVALRCDPISGHVSLFWYQQALGQGPEFLTYFQNEAQLDKSGLPSDRFFAERPEGSVSTLKIQRTQQEDSAVYLCASSLVGAGSDTQYFGPGTRLTVL.